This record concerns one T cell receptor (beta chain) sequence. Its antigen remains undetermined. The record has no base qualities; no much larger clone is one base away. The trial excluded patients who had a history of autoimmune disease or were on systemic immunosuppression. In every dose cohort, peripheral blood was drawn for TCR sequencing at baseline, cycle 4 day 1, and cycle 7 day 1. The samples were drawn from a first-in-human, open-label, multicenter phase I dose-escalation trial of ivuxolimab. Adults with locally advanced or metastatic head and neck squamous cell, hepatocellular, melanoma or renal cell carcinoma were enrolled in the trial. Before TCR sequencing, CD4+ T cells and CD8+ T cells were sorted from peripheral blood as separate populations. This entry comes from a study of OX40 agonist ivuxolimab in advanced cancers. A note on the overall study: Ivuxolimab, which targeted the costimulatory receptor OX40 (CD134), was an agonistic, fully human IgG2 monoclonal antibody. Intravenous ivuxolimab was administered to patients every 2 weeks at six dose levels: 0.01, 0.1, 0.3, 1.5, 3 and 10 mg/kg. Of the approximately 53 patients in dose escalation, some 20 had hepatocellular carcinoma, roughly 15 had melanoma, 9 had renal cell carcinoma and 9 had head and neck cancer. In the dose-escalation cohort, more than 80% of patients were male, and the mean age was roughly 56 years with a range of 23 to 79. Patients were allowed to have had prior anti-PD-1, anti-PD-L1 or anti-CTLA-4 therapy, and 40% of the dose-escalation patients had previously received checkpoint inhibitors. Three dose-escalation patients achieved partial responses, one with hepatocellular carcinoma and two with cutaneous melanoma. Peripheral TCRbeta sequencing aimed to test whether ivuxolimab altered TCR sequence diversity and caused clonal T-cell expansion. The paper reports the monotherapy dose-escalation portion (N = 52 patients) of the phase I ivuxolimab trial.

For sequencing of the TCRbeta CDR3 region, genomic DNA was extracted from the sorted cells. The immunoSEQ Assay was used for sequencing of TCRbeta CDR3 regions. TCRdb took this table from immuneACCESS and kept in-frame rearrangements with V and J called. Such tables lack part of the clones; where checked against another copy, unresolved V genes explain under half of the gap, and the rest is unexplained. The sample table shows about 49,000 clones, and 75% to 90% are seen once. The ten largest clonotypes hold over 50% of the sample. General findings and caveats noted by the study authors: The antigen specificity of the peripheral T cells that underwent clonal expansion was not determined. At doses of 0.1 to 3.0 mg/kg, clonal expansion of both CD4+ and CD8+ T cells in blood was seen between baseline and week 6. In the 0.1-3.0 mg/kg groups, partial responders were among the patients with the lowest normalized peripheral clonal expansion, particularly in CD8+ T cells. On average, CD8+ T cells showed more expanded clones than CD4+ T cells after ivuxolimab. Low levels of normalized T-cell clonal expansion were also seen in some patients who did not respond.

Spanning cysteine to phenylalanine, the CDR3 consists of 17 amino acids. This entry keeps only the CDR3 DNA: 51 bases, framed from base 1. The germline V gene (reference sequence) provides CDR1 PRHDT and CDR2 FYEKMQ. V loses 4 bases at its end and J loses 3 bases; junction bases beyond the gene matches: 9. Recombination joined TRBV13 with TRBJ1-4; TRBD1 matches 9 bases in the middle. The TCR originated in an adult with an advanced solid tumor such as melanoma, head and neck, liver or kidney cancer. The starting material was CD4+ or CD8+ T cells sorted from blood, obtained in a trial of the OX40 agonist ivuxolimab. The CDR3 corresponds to CASSSYRGRLANEKLFF. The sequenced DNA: TGTGCCAGCAGCTCCTACAGGGGGCGCTTAGCTAATGAAAAACTGTTTTTT.